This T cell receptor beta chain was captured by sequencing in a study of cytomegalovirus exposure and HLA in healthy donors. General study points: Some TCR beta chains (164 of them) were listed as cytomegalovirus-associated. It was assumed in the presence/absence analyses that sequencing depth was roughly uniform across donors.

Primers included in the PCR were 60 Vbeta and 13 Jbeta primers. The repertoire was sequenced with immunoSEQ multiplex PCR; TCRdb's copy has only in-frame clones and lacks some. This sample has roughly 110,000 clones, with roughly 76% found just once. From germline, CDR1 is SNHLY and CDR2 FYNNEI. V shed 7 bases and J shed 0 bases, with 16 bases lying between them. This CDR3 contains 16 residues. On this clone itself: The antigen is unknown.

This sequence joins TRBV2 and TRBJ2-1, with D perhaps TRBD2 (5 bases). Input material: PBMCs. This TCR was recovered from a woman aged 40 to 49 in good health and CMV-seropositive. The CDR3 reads CASIWTPGSSYNEQFF. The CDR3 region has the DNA TGTGCCAGCATTTGGACGCCGGGGAGCTCCTACAATGAGCAGTTCTTC.